This is a list of T cell receptor beta chains from one sample in a study of cytomegalovirus exposure and HLA in healthy donors. Assay used: immunoSEQ multiplex PCR; TCRdb lists only in-frame clones, some missing. The sample records tens of thousands of clones, 70% to 85% being singletons. Sequencing was performed on PBMCs. The receptors were gathered from a woman between 50 and 59 years old in good health and CMV-seropositive. CDR3s include the opening cysteine and the closing phenylalanine or tryptophan. D genes are given only for firm matches. Where a row states a size, it is once, few, many or the class of an expanded clone; other rows omit it.

abundance | d_gene | j_gene | v_gene | CDR3nt | CDR3aa
. | . | TRBJ1-2 | TRBV19 | TGTGCCACCTCCGGGGGTGGCTACACCTTC | CATSGGGYTF
. | . | TRBJ2-2 | TRBV7-6 | TGTGCCAGCAGCAAACGGCAGGCGAACACCGGGGAGCTGTTTTTT | CASSKRQANTGELFF
few | . | TRBJ1-5 | TRBV11-2 | TGTGCCAGCAGCTTAGGGCAGAATAGCAATCAGCCCCAGCATTTT | CASSLGQNSNQPQHF
. | . | TRBJ2-5 | TRBV11-2 | TGTGCCAGCAGCAGAAGGGGGGGGGAAGAGACCCAGTACTTC | CASSRRGGEETQYF
. | TRBD2 | TRBJ2-7 | TRBV7-2 | TGTGCCAGCAGCGCACGAGCGGGGTTTGGCTACGAGCAGTACTTC | CASSARAGFGYEQYF
few | . | TRBJ2-7 | TRBV4-1 | TGCGCCAGCAGCCAACATGGAGGAACAAACTACGAGCAGTACTTC | CASSQHGGTNYEQYF
few | TRBD2 | TRBJ2-3 | TRBV4-3 | TGCGCCAGCAGCCAAGAAGGGGCGGGGGTAGTGGATACGCAGTATTTT | CASSQEGAGVVDTQYF
. | TRBD1 | TRBJ1-3 | TRBV18 | TGTGCCAGCTCATCGAACCTCCCGGGACAGGGAAGCGTGGGAAACACCATATATTTT | CASSSNLPGQGSVGNTIYF
. | TRBD1 | TRBJ1-1 | TRBV14 | TGTGCCAGCAGCCAAGAAGATCGAGGACAGGTGAACACTGAAGCTTTCTTT | CASSQEDRGQVNTEAFF
. | TRBD2 | TRBJ2-1 | TRBV19 | TGTGCCAGTATAATTAGCGGGAGGGCCTATGAGCAGTTCTTC | CASIISGRAYEQFF
. | . | TRBJ2-7 | TRBV4-3 | TGCGCCAGCAGCCTTATTAATCGCACCGAAAAACGCGGGCAGTACTTC | CASSLINRTEKRGQYF
. | TRBD1 | TRBJ2-7 | TRBV5-6 | TGTGCCAGCAGCTTGGGGGACAGCTTCTACGAGCAGTACTTC | CASSLGDSFYEQYF
medium-sized | TRBD2 | TRBJ2-3 | TRBV6-4 | TGTGCCAGCAGTGACTCGACTAGCGGGGGAGATACGCAGTATTTT | CASSDSTSGGDTQYF
. | TRBD1 | TRBJ1-4 | TRBV19 | TGTGCCAGTAATCCGGGACAGACTCCTAGAGGTGAAAAACTGTTTTTT | CASNPGQTPRGEKLFF
. | . | TRBJ1-1 | TRBV2 | TGTGCCAGCAGTTTTGGGCACCGGAACACTGAAGCTTTCTTT | CASSFGHRNTEAFF
. | TRBD1 | TRBJ2-7 | TRBV29-1 | TGCAGCGTGCGACGACAGGGGGCACACGAGCAGTACTTC | CSVRRQGAHEQYF
. | . | TRBJ1-4 | TRBV7-9 | TGTGCCGAAACCCCTTTCCGACAGTCGAATGAAAAACTGTTTTTT | CAETPFRQSNEKLFF
. | . | TRBJ2-4 | TRBV7-9 | TGTGCCAGCAGCTTACAGGGCGGTGCCAAAAACATTCAGTACTTC | CASSLQGGAKNIQYF
. | TRBD1 | TRBJ1-2 | TRBV5-1 | TGCGCCAGCAGCGCCGGGACAGGGGGCTATGGCTACACCTTC | CASSAGTGGYGYTF
. | . | TRBJ1-1 | TRBV4-3 | TGCGCCAGCAGCCAAGATGCGACAGGCGGAGGCACTGAAGCTTTCTTT | CASSQDATGGGTEAFF
. | . | TRBJ1-1 | TRBV18 | TGTGCCAGCTCACCAAGGGGTCTGGGCACTGAAGCTTTCTTT | CASSPRGLGTEAFF
. | TRBD1 | TRBJ1-4 | TRBV4-3 | TGCGCCAGCAGCGGGAGACAGGGGGCGGACGAAAAACTGTTTTTT | CASSGRQGADEKLFF
. | TRBD1 | TRBJ1-4 | TRBV6-5 | TGTGCCAGCAGTCACCGGGACAGTAGAAAAAAACTGTTTTTT | CASSHRDSRKKLFF
. | TRBD1 | TRBJ2-1 | TRBV27 | TGTGCCAGTTCGACAGGGGTCAGAAATGAGCAGTTCTTC | CASSTGVRNEQFF
. | TRBD2 | TRBJ2-4 | TRBV20-1 | TGCAGTGCCCACCTCGGGAGGGGTCAGTACTTC | CSAHLGRGQYF